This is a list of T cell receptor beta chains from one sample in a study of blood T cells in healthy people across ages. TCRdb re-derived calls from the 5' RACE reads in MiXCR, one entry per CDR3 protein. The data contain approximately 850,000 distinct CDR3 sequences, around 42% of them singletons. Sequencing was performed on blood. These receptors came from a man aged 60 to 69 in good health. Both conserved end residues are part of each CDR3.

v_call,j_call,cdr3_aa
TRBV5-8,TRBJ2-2,CASSSGLAAGELFF
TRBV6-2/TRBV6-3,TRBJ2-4,CASSLLGTILYF
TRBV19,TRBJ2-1,CASSGLAGGPASSYNEQFF
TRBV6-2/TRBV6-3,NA,CASRSGGQGSYEQYF
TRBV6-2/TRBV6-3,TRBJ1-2,CASSPTSGQRGYTF
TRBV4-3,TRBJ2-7,CASSQDWTGSYEQYF
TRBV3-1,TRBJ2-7,CASSQDSASEQYF
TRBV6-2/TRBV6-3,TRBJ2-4,CASSWGQPAKNIQYF
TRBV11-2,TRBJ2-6,CASNQAGANVLTF
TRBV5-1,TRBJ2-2,CASSWTGGFGNTGELFF
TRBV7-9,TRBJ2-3,CANSRMGRSTDTQYF
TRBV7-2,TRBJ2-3,CASSLPRTDTQYF
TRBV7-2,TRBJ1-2,CASSLDNNYGYTF
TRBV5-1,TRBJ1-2,CASSIGDRGSANYGYTF